These 15 T cell receptor beta chains were all obtained from the same sample, sequenced in a study of T cells in Graves' hyperthyroidism and ophthalmopathy. The source material, RNA transcripts, was used to amplify TCR beta CDR3 regions. The TCR CDR3 first-round RT-PCR relied on the HTBI primer set. TCRdb redid the calling of the multiplex PCR reads with MiXCR, one entry per CDR3 protein. The sample yields hundreds of thousands of distinct CDR3 sequences, 15% to 20% seen once. Specimen: blood. Receptor source: a man aged 35 to 55 with Graves' ophthalmopathy.

This clonotype was observed a few times. V and J are TRBV7-3 and TRBJ1-2; unclear D gene. This CDR3 comprises 13 residues. CDR1 and CDR2 (germline): SGHTA, FQGTGA. V lost 5 bases to trimming and J lost 0 bases, with 7 bases between them. The CDR3 DNA reads as TGTGCCAGCAGCCCCACAGCTAACTATGGCTACACCTTC. This translates into CASSPTANYGYTF.

The rearrangement links TRBV5-4 to TRBJ2-3; either TRBD1 or TRBD2 may fit D (5 bases each). V lost 3 bases and J lost 2, with 16 bases in between. The germline V gene has CDR1 SGHNT and CDR2 YYREEE (reference sequence). This CDR3 contains 16 residues. The CDR3 spells CASSSPGRPDTDTQYF. The CDR3 DNA reads as TGTGCCAGCAGCTCCCCGGGACGGCCTGACACAGATACGCAGTATTTT.

The chain is built from TRBV11-1 and TRBJ1-1, with D uncertain. The CDR3 is 15 amino acids. Trimming left V 4 bases short and J 5 bases short, with 17 bases between. The germline V gene encodes CDR1 SGHAT and CDR2 FQDESV (reference sequence). Here the CDR3 reads CASSSRYQMGTEAFF. The CDR3 DNA sequence: TGTGCCAGCAGCTCGCGGTACCAAATGGGTACTGAAGCTTTCTTT.

This clonotype was counted at least ten times. This rearrangement joins TRBV7-2 to TRBJ2-1; TRBD1 matches 9 bases. With 11 bases clipped from V and 2 bases from J, the junction kept 4 bases outside the gene matches. The CDR3 runs to 13 residues. CDR1 and CDR2 from the germline V gene are SGHTA and FQGNSA. Written as DNA, the CDR3 is TGTGCCTCAACAGGGGGCGCCTACAATGAGCAGTTCTTC. Translated: CASTGGAYNEQFF. Full variable domain (remainder filled in from reference TRBV7-2 and TRBJ2-1): GAGVSQSPSNKVTEKGKDVELRCDPISGHTALYWYRQSLGQGLEFLIYFQGNSAPDKSGLPSDRFSAERTGGSVSTLTIQRTQQEDSAVYLCASTGGAYNEQFFGPGTRLTVL.

The sample holds many counts of this clonotype. The chain is built from TRBV7-2 and TRBJ2-1; unclear D gene. V lost 1 base, J lost 5 bases, and 3 bases lay in between. Germline CDR1 and CDR2: SGHTA and FQGNSA. This CDR3 has 12 amino acids. The CDR3 coding sequence is TGTGCCAGCAGCTTAGGGCACAATGAGCAGTTCTTC. Its translation is CASSLGHNEQFF.

J is TRBJ2-2 and V is TRBV5-1; D is ambiguous. Trimming took off 0 bases at V and 7 bases at J, with 7 bases between the two ends. The length of the CDR3 is 13 residues. Germline loops: CDR1 SGHRS, CDR2 YFSETQ. The CDR3 spells CASSLVWGGELFF. CDR3 coding DNA: TGCGCCAGCAGCTTGGTCTGGGGCGGGGAGCTGTTTTTT.

The J gene is TRBJ1-2, the V gene TRBV7-9; the match to TRBD1 covers 7 bases. The CDR3 runs to 13 residues. V gave up 5 bases and J gave up 6 bases; unmatched junction bases: 6. Germline CDR1 and CDR2: SEHNR and FQNEAQ (reference sequence). The CDR3 nucleotides read TGTGCCAGCAGCATCACAGGGGTCGATGGCTACACCTTC. This sequence encodes CASSITGVDGYTF.

In this sample, this clonotype turned up a few times. V is TRBV4-1 and J is TRBJ2-7; TRBD1 matches 9 bases. V lost 0 bases, J lost 0 bases, and 0 bases stayed unmatched. This CDR3 is built from 15 residues. Germline CDR1 MGHRA, CDR2 YSYEKL. Here the CDR3 reads CASSQETGGSYEQYF. The CDR3 region has the DNA TGCGCCAGCAGCCAAGAGACAGGGGGCTCCTACGAGCAGTACTTC.

The rearrangement links TRBV10-3 to TRBJ2-3; 7 bases are shared with TRBD2. Unmatched junction bases numbered 7, after V lost 3 bases and J lost 1 base. Germline V gene data show CDR1 as ENHRY and CDR2 as SYGVKD. The CDR3 totals 16 residues. CDR3 residues: CAISDPGAGGTDTQYF. The CDR3 DNA is TGTGCCATCAGTGATCCCGGTGCGGGAGGCACAGATACGCAGTATTTT.

This clonotype was counted only a few times. One junction end disagrees with the germline gene, perhaps due to a read error. The V and J genes are TRBV5-1 and TRBJ2-5; maybe TRBD1 (6 bases). Germline V gene lookup returns CDR1 SGHRS and CDR2 YFSETQ. The CDR3 runs 14 residues. CDR3 sequence: CVSSPGTPQETQYF. In DNA, the CDR3 is TGCGTCAGCAGCCCTGGGACACCTCAAGAGACCCAGTACTTC.

The V gene is TRBV20-1, the J gene TRBJ2-5; TRBD2 might be the D (5 bases). Germline CDR1 DFQATT, CDR2 SNEGSKA (reference sequence). The CDR3 covers 14 residues. V gave up 0 bases and J gave up 2 bases, with 10 bases separating them. The CDR3 region is CSARELGPQETQYF. The CDR3 nucleotides read TGCAGTGCTAGAGAACTAGGGCCGCAAGAGACCCAGTACTTC.

This clonotype was counted at least ten times. The chain joins TRBV18 to TRBJ2-3; D is unclear. Germline V CDR1 and CDR2: KGHSH, LQKENI. V was shortened by 3 bases and J by 4 bases, with 14 bases between the two germline ends. CDR3 length: 15 amino acids. DNA for the CDR3: TGTGCCAGCTCACCGTCTGTAGTAACCCCAGATACGCAGTATTTT. Translating gives CASSPSVVTPDTQYF.

This clonotype was seen more than once but under ten times. The chain couples TRBV18 to TRBJ2-2, with 8 bases identical to TRBD1. V lost 4 bases to trimming and J lost 3 bases; unmatched junction nucleotides: 7. Germline lookup yields CDR1 KGHSH and CDR2 LQKENI. CDR3 length equals 16 residues. In DNA, the CDR3 is TGTGCCAGCTCACTTCTTACGGACAGGGACACCGGGGAGCTGTTTTTT. Encoded protein: CASSLLTDRDTGELFF.

This clonotype was counted at least ten times. The chain combines TRBV2 with TRBJ1-5, with D unresolved. The CDR3 sequence is 19 residues long. V was pared by 1 base and J by 5 bases, with 24 bases between. In germline, CDR1 is SNHLY, CDR2 FYNNEI. DNA for the CDR3: TGTGCCAGCAGTGAAGACCCGGGCCCACATCCTAGCTTACATCAGCCCCAGCATTTT. It is translated as CASSEDPGPHPSLHQPQHF.

This clonotype was seen more than once but under ten times. The chain couples TRBV5-1 to TRBJ1-5; D is perhaps TRBD1 (5 bases). Germline V gene sequence: CDR1 SGHRS, CDR2 YFSETQ. V was shortened by 3 bases and J by 3 bases, with 16 bases between the two germline ends. The CDR3 runs to 16 residues. CDR3 nucleotide sequence: TGCGCCAGCAGCTCCTCGGGCACAGGCGCCAATCAGCCCCAGCATTTT. Translating it yields CASSSSGTGANQPQHF.